This passage covers 26 T cell receptor beta chains from one sample sequenced in a study of blood T cell repertoires in COVID-19. The table came from immunoSEQ multiplex PCR; TCRdb's copy has only in-frame clones and leaves some out. Of about 280,000 clones in the sample, about 86% were seen once. The sample consisted of peripheral blood. The receptors shown here come from a woman aged 70-85 years with COVID-19, enrolled during active disease.

The chain is built from TRBV5-6 and TRBJ1-2, with 7 bases fitting TRBD1. CDR1 SGHDT and CDR2 YYEEEE come from the germline V gene. This CDR3 spans 18 amino acids. V was pared by 2 bases and J by 0 bases, with 13 bases of the junction left unmatched. The CDR3 DNA is TGTGCCAGCAGCTTTCGATTGACAGGGATCTCTACTAACTATGGCTACACCTTC. This translates into CASSFRLTGISTNYGYTF.

The rearrangement joins TRBV24-1 to TRBJ2-3, with unresolved D. CDR1 KGHDR and CDR2 SFDVKD come from the germline V gene. V shed 5 bases and J shed 6 bases, with 5 bases lying between them. The CDR3 spans 11 residues. The CDR3 DNA sequence: TGTGCCACCAGTGCTGCGGATACGCAGTATTTT. Protein: CATSAADTQYF.

The V gene is TRBV24-1, the J gene TRBJ1-5, with D unresolved. Trimming shortened V by 0 bases and J by 6 bases, and 5 bases separated the two germline ends. CDR3 length equals 13 residues. The germline V gene has CDR1 KGHDR and CDR2 SFDVKD. The CDR3 DNA is TGTGCCACCAGTGATTTGGAGAGTCAGCCCCAGCATTTT. It translates to CATSDLESQPQHF.

The chain uses TRBV19 and TRBJ1-4, with 8 bases that match TRBD1. There are 20 residues in the CDR3. Germline CDR1 and CDR2: LNHDA and SQIVND (reference sequence). Unmatched junction bases numbered 17, after V lost 4 bases and J lost 1 base. The CDR3, as DNA: TGTGCCAGTAGTAGCGACCCACGGGACAGGAGAAGGGGAACTAATGAAAAACTGTTTTTT. Encoded protein: CASSSDPRDRRRGTNEKLFF.

Written as DNA, the CDR3 is TGTGCCAGCTCAGGGGGCGGCCAAGAGACCCAGTACTTC. The encoded protein is CASSGGGQETQYF. V gene TRBV28 combines with J gene TRBJ2-5; TRBD1 matches at 8 bases. Germline lookup yields CDR1 MDHEN and CDR2 SYDVKM. V was pared by 8 bases and J by 1 base, with 3 bases of the junction left unmatched. The CDR3 consists of 13 residues. Filled out from reference TRBV28 and TRBJ2-5, the complete variable domain reads DVKVTQSSRYLVKRTGEKVFLECVQDMDHENMFWYRQDPGLGLRLIYFSYDVKMKEKGDIPEGYSVSREKKERFSLILESASTNQTSMYLCASSGGGQETQYFGPGTRLLVL.

Comments on this clone: The same CDR3 is also encoded by other DNA sequences in this sample. This chain uses TRBV6-5 with TRBJ2-5, with D unresolved. This CDR3 is built from 14 residues. V shed 4 bases and J shed 9 bases, with 18 bases lying between them. Germline loops: CDR1 MNHEY, CDR2 SVGAGI. The CDR3 loop reads CASSSPGPPGPQYF. The CDR3 DNA is TGTGCCAGCAGTTCACCTGGCCCGCCGGGTCCCCAGTACTTC.

The CDR3 sequence: CASSSNSYGYTF. In nucleotides, the CDR3 is TGTGCCAGCAGTTCGAACAGCTATGGCTACACCTTC. The chain links TRBV6-5 to TRBJ1-2; D not resolved. V shed 4 bases and J shed 4 bases, with 7 bases lying between them. The CDR3 has 12 residues. Germline lookup yields CDR1 MNHEY and CDR2 SVGAGI.

V and J are TRBV24-1 and TRBJ2-5, with TRBD1 identical over 11 bases. Germline V CDR1 and CDR2: KGHDR, SFDVKD. The CDR3 length is 15 residues. J was trimmed by 7 bases and V by 3 bases; bases with no gene match: 6. CDR3 in amino acids: CATSDGGQGGRTQYF. In DNA form, the CDR3 reads TGTGCCACCAGTGATGGGGGACAGGGGGGAAGGACCCAGTACTTC.

This chain connects TRBV4-3 to TRBJ1-1; D is unclear. The germline V and J ends were trimmed by 5 bases and 1 base, with 8 bases remaining between them. Germline CDR1 reads LGHNA; CDR2 reads YSLEER. CDR3 size: 13 residues. The CDR3 sequence: CASSARANTEAFF. CDR3 nucleotide sequence: TGCGCCAGCAGCGCGCGTGCGAACACTGAAGCTTTCTTT.

As DNA, the CDR3 is TGTGCCAGCAGGGATGGACAGGGGGCAGGATATGGCTACACCTTC. Encoded protein: CASRDGQGAGYGYTF. The chain uses TRBV6-6 and TRBJ1-2, with 11 bases identical to TRBD1. CDR1 and CDR2 (germline): MNHNY, SVGAGI (reference sequence). V lost 6 bases to trimming and J lost 5 bases; unmatched junction nucleotides: 8. This CDR3 region has 15 residues.

The chain links TRBV24-1 to TRBJ1-2, with unresolved D. This CDR3 has 14 residues. V lost 6 bases and J lost 2, with 12 bases in between. CDR1 and CDR2 (germline): KGHDR, SFDVKD. This chain's CDR3 is CATSPEVLNYGYTF. In DNA, the CDR3 is TGTGCCACCAGTCCGGAGGTATTAAACTATGGCTACACCTTC.

V and J are TRBV11-2 and TRBJ2-7, with D tentatively TRBD2 (5 bases). Per germline, CDR1 SGHAT and CDR2 FQNNGV. The CDR3 runs to 11 residues. The V and J ends lost 3 bases and 6 bases respectively, with 6 bases between them. This chain's CDR3 is CASSFGGEQYF. The CDR3 DNA is TGTGCCAGCAGCTTTGGAGGCGAGCAGTACTTC.

J is TRBJ1-2 and V is TRBV27; no firm D call. The CDR3 length is 13 residues. The V end lost 4 bases, the J end lost 3 bases, and 9 bases lay between the germline ends. Germline V lookup: CDR1 MNHEY, CDR2 SMNVEV (reference sequence). CDR3 DNA: TGTGCCAGCAGTTCGGGGATCTACTATGGCTACACCTTC. Amino acids: CASSSGIYYGYTF.

V usage is TRBV24-1 and J usage is TRBJ2-3; 8 nucleotides line up with TRBD1. The CDR3 runs 16 residues. Germline CDR1 reads KGHDR; CDR2 reads SFDVKD. Germline trimming cut 4 bases from V and 5 bases from J; bases unmatched to any gene: 10. The chain's CDR3 is CATSDPAGTGQDTQYF. The CDR3 DNA sequence: TGTGCCACCAGTGACCCGGCCGGGACAGGTCAAGATACGCAGTATTTT.

V usage is TRBV29-1 and J usage is TRBJ2-1, with 10 bases identical to TRBD2. Germline V gene data show CDR1 as SQVTM and CDR2 as ANQGSEA. The CDR3 totals 16 residues. V gave up 2 bases and J gave up 1 base; unmatched junction bases: 5. The CDR3 is CSVESGGAGSYNEQFF. The CDR3 DNA follows: TGCAGCGTTGAAAGCGGGGGGGCCGGGTCCTACAATGAGCAGTTCTTC.

V gene TRBV6-6 combines with J gene TRBJ2-7; 8 nucleotides line up with TRBD2. The germline V gene has CDR1 MNHNY and CDR2 SVGAGI (reference sequence). This CDR3 is built from 16 residues. The V and J ends lost 0 bases and 5 bases, in that order; junction bases with no gene match: 9. The CDR3 region is CASSYSGGAGLNEQYF. CDR3 bases: TGTGCCAGCAGTTACTCCGGGGGGGCAGGGTTGAACGAGCAGTACTTC.

This rearrangement joins TRBV5-1 to TRBJ2-1; 8 bases agree with TRBD2. Looked up from germline, CDR1 is SGHRS and CDR2 is YFSETQ. The CDR3 runs 16 residues. The V gene end was trimmed by 3 bases and the J gene end by 0 bases; junction bases not matched to a gene: 5. The CDR3 nucleotides read TGCGCCAGCAGCTCCAGCCGGGGGGGCTCCTACAATGAGCAGTTCTTC. Its protein product is CASSSSRGGSYNEQFF.

The chain uses TRBV14 and TRBJ1-6; TRBD1 matches 7 bases. Germline trimming cut 4 bases from V and 10 bases from J; bases unmatched to any gene: 7. Germline CDR1 and CDR2: SGHDN and FVKESK. The CDR3 totals 14 residues. The DNA of the CDR3 is TGTGCCAGCAGCCGCTTAACAGGGGACTCACCCCTCCACTTT. Residues: CASSRLTGDSPLHF.

The chain combines TRBV5-1 with TRBJ1-1; 7 nucleotides agree with TRBD1. The germline V gene has CDR1 SGHRS and CDR2 YFSETQ. V shed 5 bases, J shed 5 bases, and the junction held 6 bases outside the gene matches. There are 13 residues in the CDR3. The CDR3 sequence is CASSAQQGTEAFF. Here the CDR3 DNA reads TGCGCCAGCAGTGCCCAACAGGGGACTGAAGCTTTCTTT. The full variable domain, rest sourced from reference TRBV5-1 and TRBJ1-1, is KAGVTQTPRYLIKTRGQQVTLSCSPISGHRSVSWYQQTPGQGLQFLFEYFSETQRNKGNFPGRFSGRQFSNSRSEMNVSTLELGDSALYLCASSAQQGTEAFFGQGTRLTVV.

The chain employs TRBV29-1 and TRBJ2-5; TRBD1 might be the D (5 bases). This CDR3 region has 11 residues. Germline assignment: CDR1 SQVTM and CDR2 ANQGSEA. This CDR3 is CIAWGWETQYF. Written as DNA, the CDR3 is TGCATAGCCTGGGGCTGGGAGACCCAGTACTTC.

The chain recombines TRBV10-3 with TRBJ2-1; TRBD1 aligns across 9 bases. The junction had 10 bases not matched to a gene; V was cut back by 6 bases and J by 7 bases. Germline CDR1 is ENHRY and CDR2 is SYGVKD. The CDR3 has 15 residues. The CDR3 nucleotides are TGTGCCATCAGGACCGGGACAGGGCTAGGGAATGAGCAGTTCTTC. Translated: CAIRTGTGLGNEQFF.

Concerning this clone itself: Other nucleotide sequences in the sample specify the same CDR3. The CDR3 reads CASSLARNTEAFF. DNA for the CDR3: TGTGCCAGCAGTTTAGCGCGGAACACTGAAGCTTTCTTT. The chain couples TRBV12-3 or TRBV12-4 to TRBJ1-1; D unclear. Trimming cost V 0 bases and J 1 base, with 3 bases left between them. CDR3 length equals 13 residues.

This clone was observed once. J is TRBJ2-1 and V is TRBV6-6; 9 bases are shared with TRBD1. The CDR3 extends over 14 amino acids. Unmatched junction bases numbered 5, after V lost 6 bases and J lost 5 bases. The germline gives CDR1 MNHNY, CDR2 SVGAGI (reference sequence). The CDR3 DNA sequence: TGTGCCAGCAGGCCGGGACAGGGCGACAATGAGCAGTTCTTC. Translated, it gives CASRPGQGDNEQFF.

The CDR3 spells CASSRQVTNEQFF. The CDR3 bases are TGTGCCAGCAGCCGACAGGTCACCAATGAGCAGTTCTTC. The rearrangement links TRBV11-3 to TRBJ2-1, with TRBD1 as a possible D gene (6 bases). The CDR3 is made up of 13 amino acids. Germline V gene data show CDR1 as SGHNT and CDR2 as YENEEA. V dropped 5 bases and J dropped 6 bases, with 11 bases sitting between them.

The chain carries TRBV5-5 and TRBJ2-5, with unresolved D. V lost 3 bases to trimming and J lost 3 bases, with 3 bases between them. The germline CDR1 and CDR2 sequences are SGHKS and YYEKEE (reference sequence). This CDR3 is 11 amino acids long. CDR3 nucleotide sequence: TGTGCCAGCAGCTACAAAGAGACCCAGTACTTC. This codes for CASSYKETQYF.

J is TRBJ2-4 and V is TRBV7-2; the D gene is possibly TRBD1 (6 bases). The V end was cut by 7 bases, the J end by 6 bases, with 16 bases between. Germline CDR1 SGHTA, CDR2 FQGNSA. The CDR3 is 14 residues long. The CDR3 region has the DNA TGTGCCAGCACTTGGCGGTGGGACACAAACATTCAGTACTTC. As protein: CASTWRWDTNIQYF.